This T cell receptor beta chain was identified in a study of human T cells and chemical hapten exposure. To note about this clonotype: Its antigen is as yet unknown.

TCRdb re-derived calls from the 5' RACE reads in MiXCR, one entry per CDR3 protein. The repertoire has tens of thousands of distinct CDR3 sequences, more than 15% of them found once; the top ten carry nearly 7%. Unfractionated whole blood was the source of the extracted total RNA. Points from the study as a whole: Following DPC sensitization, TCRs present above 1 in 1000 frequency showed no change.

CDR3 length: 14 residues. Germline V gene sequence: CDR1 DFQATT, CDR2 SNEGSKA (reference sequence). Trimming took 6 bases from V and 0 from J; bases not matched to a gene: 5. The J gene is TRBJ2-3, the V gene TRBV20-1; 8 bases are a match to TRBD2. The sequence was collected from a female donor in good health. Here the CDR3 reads CSAPSGFSTDTQYF. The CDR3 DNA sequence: TGCAGTGCCCCTAGCGGGTTTAGCACAGATACGCAGTATTTT.